The 17 T cell receptor beta chains below come from one sample, sequenced in a study of regulatory T cells in long-lasting Graves disease. Construction of TCR beta libraries relied on iRepertoire HTBI primers and on Arm-PCR targeting CDR3 regions. TCRdb recomputed calls from the multiplex PCR reads with MiXCR, one row per CDR3 protein. Of about 330,000 distinct CDR3 sequences in the sample, 15% to 20% were seen once. Noted time point: newly diagnosed GD, antithyroid drugs for less than 3 months. Generation of the TCR library employed RNA extracted from PBMCs. These same records also appear under a second study, on T cells in Graves' hyperthyroidism and ophthalmopathy.

This specimen was peripheral blood mononuclear cells (PBMCs), taken at new diagnosis, from a patient treated with antithyroid drugs. These receptors came from a woman aged 18-29 years with Graves disease.

V usage is TRBV2 and J usage is TRBJ2-7; 7 bases map to TRBD2. With 5 bases clipped from V and 2 bases from J, the junction kept 12 bases outside the gene matches. This CDR3 spans 16 amino acids. Germline loops: CDR1 SNHLY, CDR2 FYNNEI. Written as DNA, the CDR3 is TGTGCCAGCAGTTACTCCGGGCGGGGGACCACCTACGAGCAGTACTTC. This codes for CASSYSGRGTTYEQYF.

This clonotype was counted at least ten times. This rearrangement joins TRBV20-1 to TRBJ2-3, with 11 bases aligning to TRBD1. Germline loops: CDR1 DFQATT, CDR2 SNEGSKA (reference sequence). CDR3 length equals 14 residues. With V trimmed by 5 bases and J by 3 bases, 4 bases remained unmatched. CDR3 sequence reads: CSAPGTGGTDTQYF. The CDR3 coding sequence is TGCAGTGCTCCCGGGACAGGGGGGACAGATACGCAGTATTTT.

This clonotype has a handful of counts. The rearrangement links TRBV6-1 to TRBJ1-5; D is possibly TRBD1 (5 bases). Germline CDR1 reads MNHNS; CDR2 reads SASEGT. Trimming left V 4 bases short and J 0 bases short, with 7 bases between. The CDR3 is 14 amino acids. DNA for the CDR3: TGTGCCAGCAGTGCTCAGGGTAGCAATCAGCCCCAGCATTTT. This gives the protein CASSAQGSNQPQHF.

This clonotype was seen ten or more times. This chain's CDR3 is CASSPSAGGTDTQYF. The DNA of the CDR3 is TGTGCCAGCTCCCCCTCGGCGGGGGGCACAGATACGCAGTATTTT. This chain links TRBV18 with TRBJ2-3; 7 nucleotides align to TRBD2. The germline V gene encodes CDR1 KGHSH and CDR2 LQKENI. CDR3 size: 15 residues. J lost 1 base, V lost 6 bases, and 7 bases had no gene match. Variable domain in full (rest from reference TRBV18 and TRBJ2-3): NAGVMQNPRHLVRRRGQEARLRCSPMKGHSHVYWYRQLPEEGLKFMVYLQKENIIDESGMPKERFSAEFPKEGPSILRIQQVVRGDSAAYFCASSPSAGGTDTQYFGPGTRLTVL.

At least ten counts were recorded for this clonotype. The germline gene is not matched at one end of the junction; a read error may be the cause. The CDR3 DNA is TGTGCCAGCAGTGTGGACAGGAACACTGAAGCTTTCTTT. Translating gives CASSVDRNTEAFF. This chain connects TRBV10-1 to TRBJ1-1; D possibly corresponds to TRBD1 (6 bases). CDR3 length equals 13 residues. Germline V CDR1 and CDR2: WNHNN, SYGVQD (reference sequence).

The rearrangement links TRBV11-2 to TRBJ2-1, with 9 bases lining up with TRBD1. CDR1 is SGHAT and CDR2 is FQNNGV in the germline V gene. V shed 6 bases, J shed 5 bases, and the junction held 11 bases outside the gene matches. The CDR3 runs 16 residues. CDR3 loop: CASRETGGTGNNEQFF. In DNA form, the CDR3 reads TGTGCCAGCAGAGAGACAGGGGGGACAGGAAACAATGAGCAGTTCTTC.

The rearrangement uses TRBV5-1 and TRBJ2-2, with 12 nucleotides matching TRBD2. Germline V gives CDR1 SGHRS, CDR2 YFSETQ. The CDR3 extends over 16 amino acids. The ends lost 0 bases at V and 5 bases at J; junction bases unmatched: 2. The CDR3 region has the DNA TGCGCCAGCAGCTTGGCCGGGACTAGCGGGACCGGGGAGCTGTTTTTT. This gives the protein CASSLAGTSGTGELFF.

A note on this clonotype: A much larger clone is a single base away; this may be a read error. The genes are TRBV6-2 or TRBV6-3 and TRBJ2-1; tentative D call: TRBD2 (5 bases). From germline, CDR1 is MNHEY and CDR2 SVGEGT. The CDR3 contains 15 residues. This CDR3 reads CASSEKGEAYNEQSF. CDR3 nucleotides: TGTGCCAGCAGTGAAAAGGGAGAGGCCTACAATGAGCAGTCCTTC.

The rearrangement joins TRBV4-1 to TRBJ2-7; 7 bases are shared with TRBD1. The CDR3 contains 12 residues. In germline, CDR1 is MGHRA, CDR2 YSYEKL. J lost 5 bases, V lost 5 bases, and 3 bases had no gene match. CDR3 DNA: TGCGCCAGCAGCGAAAGGGGGCACGAGCAGTACTTC. Amino acids: CASSERGHEQYF.

V is TRBV30 and J is TRBJ2-7; TRBD2 agrees at 7 bases. The CDR3 extends over 14 amino acids. Germline CDR1 GTSNPN, CDR2 SVGIG (reference sequence). The V gene end was trimmed by 3 bases and the J gene end by 0 bases; junction bases not matched to a gene: 5. CDR3 in amino acids: CAWRGPGGSYEQYF. DNA for the CDR3: TGTGCCTGGAGGGGGCCGGGGGGCTCCTACGAGCAGTACTTC.

This clonotype was detected many times. The chain links TRBV20-1 to TRBJ2-7, with 11 positions matching TRBD2. The CDR3 has 15 amino acids. After removal of 2 bases from V and 0 bases from J, the junction contained 3 bases not matched to a gene. Germline V gives CDR1 DFQATT, CDR2 SNEGSKA (reference sequence). This CDR3 is CSARPTSGSSYEQYF. The CDR3 DNA follows: TGCAGTGCTAGACCCACTAGCGGGAGCTCCTACGAGCAGTACTTC.

This chain's CDR3 is CASSYAQPNTEAFF. The CDR3 coding sequence is TGTGCCAGCAGTTACGCACAGCCCAACACTGAAGCTTTCTTT. V is TRBV6-5 and J is TRBJ1-1; no firm D call. The V end lost 2 bases, the J end lost 2 bases, and 9 bases lay between the germline ends. From germline, CDR1 is MNHEY and CDR2 SVGAGI. The CDR3 has 14 residues.

The chain employs TRBV4-1 and TRBJ2-2, with 7 bases aligning to TRBD2. This CDR3 has 15 residues. The V segment lost 1 base and the J segment 7 bases; nucleotides outside the gene matches: 6. In germline, CDR1 is MGHRA, CDR2 YSYEKL. The CDR3 sequence: CASSQAGGVGGELFF. The CDR3 DNA reads as TGCGCCAGCAGCCAAGCTGGGGGGGTTGGCGGGGAGCTGTTTTTT.

This clonotype was picked up a small number of times. The chain carries TRBV5-1 and TRBJ2-1, with TRBD2 identical over 8 bases. The germline V gene has CDR1 SGHRS and CDR2 YFSETQ. J was trimmed by 0 bases and V by 5 bases; bases with no gene match: 7. This CDR3 region has 16 residues. CDR3 coding DNA: TGCGCCAGCAGTCCGATAGCGGGGCCCTCCTACAATGAGCAGTTCTTC. It yields the protein CASSPIAGPSYNEQFF.

DNA for the CDR3: TGTGCCAGCAGCCCACCGACTAGCTCGTGGTACGAGCAGTACTTC. It yields the protein CASSPPTSSWYEQYF. This rearrangement joins TRBV7-2 to TRBJ2-7, with 7 bases fitting TRBD2. The germline V gene has CDR1 SGHTA and CDR2 FQGNSA. The CDR3 spans 15 residues. J gave up 4 bases and V 5 bases, and 11 bases lay outside the gene matches.

In its sample, this clonotype was seen many times. The CDR3 loop reads CASSLTAGGSYEQYF. The CDR3 DNA reads TGTGCCAGCAGTCTAACAGCGGGAGGTTCCTACGAGCAGTACTTC. V is TRBV27 and J is TRBJ2-7; 9 bases align to TRBD2. V shed 5 bases, J shed 1 base, and the junction held 6 bases outside the gene matches. Germline values: CDR1 MNHEY, CDR2 SMNVEV (reference sequence). This CDR3 comprises 15 residues.

This clonotype has just a few counts. V usage is TRBV6-1 and J usage is TRBJ1-6; perhaps TRBD1 as D (5 bases). There are 16 residues in the CDR3. Trimming left V 1 base short and J 7 bases short, with 14 bases between. Germline V gene sequence: CDR1 MNHNS, CDR2 SASEGT. The CDR3 DNA follows: TGTGCCAGCAGTGAAGACAGCAGGGTCGGAAATTCACCCCTCCACTTT. It codes for CASSEDSRVGNSPLHF.